The sequence of this T cell receptor beta chain was determined in a study of CD8 T cells in ankylosing spondylitis. Points from the study as a whole: In ankylosing spondylitis blood, a motif of roughly eight highly homologous TCR beta variants appeared characteristic.

Germline V gene lookup returns CDR1 SQVTM and CDR2 ANQGSEA. CDR3 length: 11 residues. The V end lost 3 bases, the J end lost 2 bases, and 3 bases lay between the germline ends. Scientists made TCR beta libraries using quantitative 5'-RACE with molecular barcodes. TCRdb reanalysed the 5' RACE reads using MiXCR and keeps one entry per CDR3 protein. Counted here are 250,000 to 300,000 distinct CDR3 sequences, around 20% occurring once; the ten biggest clones make up roughly 8%. Details on this clonotype: As yet, its antigen is unknown.

V and J are TRBV29-1 and TRBJ2-3; D ambiguous. Material for sequencing was blood, either unsorted or a sorted T cell fraction (not recorded which). The sequence came from a male donor with ankylosing spondylitis or in good health (not recorded which). This CDR3 is CSVDNTDTQYF. CDR3 bases: TGCAGCGTTGACAACACAGATACGCAGTATTTT.